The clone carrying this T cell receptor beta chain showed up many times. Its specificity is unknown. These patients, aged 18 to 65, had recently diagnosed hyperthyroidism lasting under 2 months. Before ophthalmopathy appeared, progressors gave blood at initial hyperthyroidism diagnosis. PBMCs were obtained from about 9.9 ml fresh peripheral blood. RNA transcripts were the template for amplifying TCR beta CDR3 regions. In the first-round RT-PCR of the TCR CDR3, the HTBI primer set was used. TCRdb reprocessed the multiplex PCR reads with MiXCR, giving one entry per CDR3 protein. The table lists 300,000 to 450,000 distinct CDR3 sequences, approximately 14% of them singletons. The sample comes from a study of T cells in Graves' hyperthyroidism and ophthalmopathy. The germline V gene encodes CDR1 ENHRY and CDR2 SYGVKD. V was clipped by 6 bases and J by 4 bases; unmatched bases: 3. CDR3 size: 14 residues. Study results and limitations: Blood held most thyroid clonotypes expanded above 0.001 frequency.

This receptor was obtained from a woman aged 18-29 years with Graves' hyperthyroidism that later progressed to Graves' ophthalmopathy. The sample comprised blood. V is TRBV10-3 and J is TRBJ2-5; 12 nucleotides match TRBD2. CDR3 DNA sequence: TGTGCCATCAGGCCGGGACTAGCGGGAGAGACCCAGTACTTC. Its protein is CAIRPGLAGETQYF.